This entry describes one T cell receptor (beta chain). The data belong to a study of OX40 agonist ivuxolimab in advanced cancers. Overall study context: The mean age was roughly 60 years, ranging from roughly 23 to 79, with about 87% of participants male. Earlier anti-PD-1, anti-PD-L1 or anti-CTLA-4 therapy was permitted; about 44% had received some.

The length of the CDR3 is 13 residues. The V end lost 2 bases, the J end lost 6 bases, and 9 bases lay between the germline ends. Germline lookup yields CDR1 WNHNN and CDR2 SYGVQD (reference sequence). Measured with immunoSEQ multiplex PCR; TCRdb has only the in-frame clones, and not every one. The sample has around 55,000 clones, around three quarters seen once. The sequence came from an adult with an advanced solid tumor such as melanoma, head and neck, liver or kidney cancer. This chain joins TRBV10-1 and TRBJ2-3, with no clear D. Sequencing was performed on CD4+ or CD8+ T cells sorted from blood, taken in a trial of the OX40 agonist ivuxolimab. The CDR3 loop is CASSEPTGDTQYF. In nucleotides, the CDR3 is TGCGCCAGCAGTGAGCCTACCGGGGATACGCAGTATTTT.